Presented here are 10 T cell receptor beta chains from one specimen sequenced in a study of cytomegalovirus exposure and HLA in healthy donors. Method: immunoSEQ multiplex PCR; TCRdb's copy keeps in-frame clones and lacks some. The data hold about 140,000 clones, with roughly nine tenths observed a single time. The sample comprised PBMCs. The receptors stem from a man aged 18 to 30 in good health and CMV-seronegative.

CDR3 sequence (DNA): TGTGCCATCAGTGAGTCCACAGGGGGCACCTACGAGCAGTACTTC. It yields the protein CAISESTGGTYEQYF. The chain carries TRBV10-3 and TRBJ2-7; 9 bases map to TRBD1. Germline V gene lookup returns CDR1 ENHRY and CDR2 SYGVKD. V trimming: 0 bases; J trimming: 2 bases; junction bases outside the gene matches: 2. The CDR3 has 15 amino acids.

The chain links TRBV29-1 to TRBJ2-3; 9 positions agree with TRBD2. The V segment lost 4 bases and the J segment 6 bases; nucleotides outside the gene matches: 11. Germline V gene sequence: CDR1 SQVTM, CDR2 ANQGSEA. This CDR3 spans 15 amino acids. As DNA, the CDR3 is TGCAGCGTTGGTTCGGCGGGGGGGGCTGCGGATACGCAGTATTTT. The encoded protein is CSVGSAGGAADTQYF.

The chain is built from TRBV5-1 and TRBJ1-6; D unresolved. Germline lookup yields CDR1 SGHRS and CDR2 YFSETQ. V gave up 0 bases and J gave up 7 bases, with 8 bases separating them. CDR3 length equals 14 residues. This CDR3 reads CASSLGSGNSPLHF. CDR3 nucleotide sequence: TGCGCCAGCAGCTTGGGTTCGGGAAATTCACCCCTCCACTTT.

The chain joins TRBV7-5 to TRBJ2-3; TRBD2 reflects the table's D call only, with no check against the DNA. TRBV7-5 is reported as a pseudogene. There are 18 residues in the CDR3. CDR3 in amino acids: CARSPGTSGLLSTDTQYF. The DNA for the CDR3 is TGTGCCAGAAGCCCCGGGACTAGCGGCCTACTCAGCACAGATACGCAGTATTTT.

The CDR3 reads CAWSPLQTGGNTQYF. CDR3 bases: TGTGCCTGGAGTCCTCTCCAGACGGGCGGGAATACGCAGTATTTT. The chain employs TRBV30 and TRBJ2-3, with a weak D call TRBD2 (6 bases). CDR3 size: 15 residues. Trimming cost V 2 bases and J 7 bases, with 19 bases left between them. Per the germline V gene, CDR1 is GTSNPN and CDR2 is SVGIG (reference sequence).

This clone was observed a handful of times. In DNA form, the CDR3 reads TGTGCCAGCAGCCTAAGTCCACCCCTCCACTTT. This encodes CASSLSPPLHF. The chain recombines TRBV6-5 with TRBJ1-6; D gene uncertain. Trimming shortened V by 6 bases and J by 11 bases, and 8 bases separated the two germline ends. The CDR3 spans 11 residues. Germline V gene data show CDR1 as MNHEY and CDR2 as SVGAGI.

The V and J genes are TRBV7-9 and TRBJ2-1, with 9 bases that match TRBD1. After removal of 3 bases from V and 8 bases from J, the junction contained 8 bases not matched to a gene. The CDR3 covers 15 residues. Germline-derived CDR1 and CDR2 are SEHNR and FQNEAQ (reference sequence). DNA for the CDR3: TGTGCCAGCAGCTTGAGGGACAGGGACTTGGATGAGCAGTTCTTC. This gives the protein CASSLRDRDLDEQFF.

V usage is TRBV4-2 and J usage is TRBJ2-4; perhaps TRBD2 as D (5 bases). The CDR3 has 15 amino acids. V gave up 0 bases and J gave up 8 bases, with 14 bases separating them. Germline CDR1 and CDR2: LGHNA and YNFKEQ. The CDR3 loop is CASSQDEGKRDIQYF. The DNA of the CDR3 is TGTGCCAGCAGCCAAGATGAGGGAAAGAGAGACATTCAGTACTTC.

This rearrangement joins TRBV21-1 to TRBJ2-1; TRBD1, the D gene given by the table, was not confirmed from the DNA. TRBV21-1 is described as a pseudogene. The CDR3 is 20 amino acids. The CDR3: CASSSLCLGRQVSFYNEQFF. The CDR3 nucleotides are TGTGCCAGCAGCTCACTTTGCCTGGGGCGCCAGGTTAGCTTCTACAATGAGCAGTTCTTC.

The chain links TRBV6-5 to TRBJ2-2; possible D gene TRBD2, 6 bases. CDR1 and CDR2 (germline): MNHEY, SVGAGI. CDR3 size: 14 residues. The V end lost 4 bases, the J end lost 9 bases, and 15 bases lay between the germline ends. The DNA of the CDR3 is TGTGCCAGCAGTTTCGTGGAGGGGACCCGGGAGCTGTTTTTT. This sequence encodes CASSFVEGTRELFF.